The 9 T cell receptor beta chains given below trace back to one sample, sequenced in a study of CD8 T cells in ankylosing spondylitis. TCRdb processed the 5' RACE reads anew with MiXCR; each CDR3 protein has one entry. The sample carries fewer than 250,000 distinct CDR3 sequences, over 30% recorded once. Sample: blood, either unsorted or a sorted T cell fraction (not recorded which). The receptors originated from a male donor with ankylosing spondylitis or in good health (not recorded which).

The chain combines TRBV6-1 with TRBJ2-5; either TRBD1 or TRBD2 may fit D (5 bases each). CDR3 size: 14 residues. The germline gives CDR1 MNHNS, CDR2 SASEGT. V was trimmed by 6 bases and J by 2 bases, leaving 13 bases between them. Here the CDR3 DNA reads TGTGCCAGCAGGGGGACCGCGTTACAAGAGACCCAGTACTTC. This translates into CASRGTALQETQYF.

This clonotype appeared a few times. The chain carries TRBV20-1 and TRBJ1-5; D remains unclear. Germline CDR1 DFQATT, CDR2 SNEGSKA (reference sequence). Deletions cut 6 bases from V and 1 base from J, with 7 bases between. This CDR3 is built from 12 residues. The CDR3 reads CSAKYSNQPQHF. The CDR3 bases are TGCAGTGCAAAATACAGCAATCAGCCCCAGCATTTT.

J is TRBJ2-1 and V is TRBV12-3 or TRBV12-4, with TRBD2 identical over 8 bases. CDR3 length: 17 residues. V trimming: 5 bases; J trimming: 8 bases; junction bases outside the gene matches: 17. The CDR3 nucleotides are TGTGCCAGCAGTGTTTACCACGGGGGGGCCTCTTTGGATGAGCAGTTCTTC. It is translated as CASSVYHGGASLDEQFF.

The count of this clonotype is one. J is TRBJ1-1 and V is TRBV29-1, with D possibly TRBD1 on 5 matching bases. CDR1 and CDR2 from the germline V gene are SQVTM and ANQGSEA. This CDR3 is 12 amino acids long. This chain's CDR3 is CSSRGWGVEAFF. The CDR3, as DNA: TGCAGTAGTCGGGGATGGGGGGTTGAAGCTTTCTTT.

V gene TRBV12-3 or TRBV12-4 combines with J gene TRBJ2-5, with D possibly TRBD1 on 6 matching bases. The CDR3 consists of 13 residues. The V end was cut by 3 bases, the J end by 3 bases, with 8 bases between. The CDR3 here is CASSFRQEETQYF. CDR3 bases: TGTGCCAGCAGTTTTAGACAGGAAGAGACCCAGTACTTC.

This rearrangement joins TRBV4-1 to TRBJ2-7; 8 positions match TRBD1. CDR1 and CDR2 (germline): MGHRA, YSYEKL. CDR3 length equals 14 residues. After removal of 4 bases from V and 2 bases from J, the junction contained 4 bases not matched to a gene. The CDR3 nucleotides read TGCGCCAGCAGCCCCTCGACAGGGGCCTACGAGCAGTACTTC. Protein sequence: CASSPSTGAYEQYF.

V gene TRBV12-3 or TRBV12-4 combines with J gene TRBJ2-5; D unresolved. V shed 5 bases and J shed 4 bases, with 8 bases lying between them. The CDR3 is 12 amino acids. The CDR3 is CASSPWGETQYF. Written as DNA, the CDR3 is TGTGCCAGCAGTCCTTGGGGAGAGACCCAGTACTTC.

This chain uses TRBV10-3 with TRBJ2-6; no clear D. Germline assignment: CDR1 ENHRY and CDR2 SYGVKD. CDR3 length: 17 residues. V was cut by 10 bases and J by 0 bases, with 19 bases left in between. The CDR3 sequence is CATSYSTPSSGANVLTF. The CDR3 nucleotides read TGTGCCACCTCTTACAGCACTCCAAGCTCTGGGGCCAACGTCCTGACTTTC.

The CDR3: CASSKTSSHDTQYF. The CDR3 bases are TGTGCCAGCAGTAAGACTAGTTCCCACGATACGCAGTATTTT. The V and J genes are TRBV6-1 and TRBJ2-3; D perhaps matches TRBD2 (6 bases). The germline V gene encodes CDR1 MNHNS and CDR2 SASEGT. The V end lost 5 bases, the J end lost 6 bases, and 15 bases lay between the germline ends. There are 14 residues in the CDR3.